The clone carrying this T cell receptor (beta chain) occurred a few times. The data stem from a study of T cells after yellow fever vaccination. V trimming: 0 bases; J trimming: 2 bases; junction bases outside the gene matches: 7. Germline CDR1 is SGHRS and CDR2 is YFSETQ. This CDR3 has 16 residues. One entry per CDR3 protein results from TCRdb running MiXCR on the 5' RACE reads. The sample contains approximately 550,000 distinct CDR3 sequences, roughly 14% of which appear only once. This chain uses TRBV5-1 with TRBJ2-7; 8 nucleotides align to TRBD1. The sample in question was PBMCs, obtained on the day of the yellow fever booster vaccination. This receptor was identified in a man younger than 45 who received the YFV17D yellow fever vaccine. CDR3 coding DNA: TGCGCCAGCAGCTTGGAGACACAGGGGGGAGCCTACGAGCAGTACTTC. Translated, it gives CASSLETQGGAYEQYF. Supplemented by reference TRBV5-1 and TRBJ2-7, the full variable domain reads KAGVTQTPRYLIKTRGQQVTLSCSPISGHRSVSWYQQTPGQGLQFLFEYFSETQRNKGNFPGRFSGRQFSNSRSEMNVSTLELGDSALYLCASSLETQGGAYEQYFGPGTRLTVT.